This TCR beta chain was observed in a study of cytomegalovirus exposure and HLA in healthy donors. Study information: Counted in an early data release were some 81 million unique TCRs from HLA-typed donors. Regarding the study as a whole: The study assumed roughly uniform donor sequencing depth for presence/absence analyses. Specific recognition of CMV antigens was confirmed in vitro for a few chains (all CMV-associated). Rarity marked most TCR sequences, yet some public TCRs occurred in many donors.

To note about this clone: Its antigen is undetermined.

Researchers ran the PCR with 60 Vbeta and 13 Jbeta primers. The data were produced by immunoSEQ multiplex PCR, yet TCRdb's version contains in-frame clones alone and is incomplete. The sample includes around 190,000 clones, roughly four fifths of them seen just once. Sequencing was carried out using PBMCs. This receptor was taken from a woman in her 30s in good health and CMV-seropositive.

The CDR3 is CASSWDRVYEQYF. The CDR3 region has the DNA TGTGCCAGCAGTTGGGACAGGGTATACGAGCAGTACTTC. The chain employs TRBV6-5 and TRBJ2-7; 9 positions agree with TRBD1. CDR3 size: 13 residues. Germline V lookup: CDR1 MNHEY, CDR2 SVGAGI. After removal of 4 bases from V and 4 bases from J, the junction contained 2 bases not matched to a gene.